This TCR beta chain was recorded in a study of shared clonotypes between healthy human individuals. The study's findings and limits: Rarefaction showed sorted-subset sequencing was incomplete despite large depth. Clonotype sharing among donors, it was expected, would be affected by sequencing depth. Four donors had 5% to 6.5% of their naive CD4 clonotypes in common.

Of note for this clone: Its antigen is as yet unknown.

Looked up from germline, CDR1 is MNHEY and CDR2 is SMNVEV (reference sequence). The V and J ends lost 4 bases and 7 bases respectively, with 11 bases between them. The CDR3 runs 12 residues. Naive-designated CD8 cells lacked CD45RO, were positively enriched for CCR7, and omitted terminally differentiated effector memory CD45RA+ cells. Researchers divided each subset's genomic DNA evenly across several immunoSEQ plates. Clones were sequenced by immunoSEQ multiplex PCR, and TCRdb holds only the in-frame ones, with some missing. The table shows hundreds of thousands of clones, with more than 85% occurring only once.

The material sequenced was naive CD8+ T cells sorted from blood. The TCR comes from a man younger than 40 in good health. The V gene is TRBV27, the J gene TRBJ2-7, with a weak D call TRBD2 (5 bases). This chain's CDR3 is CASSSRREEQYF. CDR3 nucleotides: TGTGCCAGCAGTTCCCGCCGGGAAGAGCAGTACTTC.